This T cell receptor (beta chain) was recorded in a study of blood T cell repertoires in COVID-19. The wider study: Acute and convalescent COVID-19 specimens originated in the United States, Italy and Spain.

TCRdb's copy holds only in-frame clones and misses some; the assay was immunoSEQ multiplex PCR. This sample has about 210,000 clones, with over 80% found just once. V lost 1 base and J lost 1, with 7 bases in between. Germline CDR1 KGHSH, CDR2 LQKENI. The CDR3 totals 14 residues. The sequencing input was peripheral blood. V is TRBV18 and J is TRBJ1-1, with D perhaps TRBD1 (6 bases). The receptor was derived from a man aged 55 to 70 with COVID-19, enrolled during active disease. In DNA form, the CDR3 reads TGTGCCAGCTCACCACGGGACAAGAACACTGAAGCTTTCTTT. Its translation: CASSPRDKNTEAFF.